A selection of T cell receptor beta chains follows, all from one sample in a study of blood T cells in healthy people across ages. Using its own MiXCR run on the 5' RACE reads, TCRdb lists one record per CDR3 protein. This table holds about 680,000 distinct CDR3 sequences, around 45% found once. Sequencing used blood. The source of these receptors is a woman aged 60-75 years in good health. CDR3s include the opening cysteine and the closing phenylalanine or tryptophan. The order of the fields is J gene, D gene, CDR3 length, clone size, V gene, CDR3 protein, CDR3 DNA. A D gene is named only where the DNA matches it firmly. Only some rows state a clone size, as once, few, many or a class for expanded clones.

TRBJ2-3,NA,20,NA,TRBV21-1,CASSKAGMGRQREKTDTQYF,TGTGCCAGCAGCAAAGCGGGTATGGGAAGGCAGCGGGAGAAGACAGATACGCAGTATTTT
TRBJ1-2,TRBD1,15,NA,TRBV7-3,CASSAAGGAGYGYTF,TGTGCCAGCAGCGCCGCAGGGGGCGCGGGCTATGGCTACACCTTC
TRBJ2-5,NA,14,NA,TRBV7-7,CASSRQQVGETQYF,TGTGCCAGCAGCCGCCAACAGGTGGGGGAGACCCAGTACTTC
TRBJ2-3,NA,15,NA,TRBV10-3,CAISDGAIRTDTQYF,TGTGCCATCAGTGACGGAGCGATTCGCACAGATACGCAGTATTTT
TRBJ2-7,NA,12,NA,TRBV6-2/TRBV6-3,CASSYSSHEQYF,TGTGCCAGCAGTTACTCGAGCCACGAGCAGTACTTC
TRBJ1-5,NA,16,few,TRBV7-2,CASSLVTVYSNQPQHF,TGTGCCAGCAGCCTTGTGACAGTCTATAGCAATCAGCCCCAGCATTTT
TRBJ2-5,TRBD2,15,NA,TRBV28,CASTTSGRASDEQYF,TGTGCCAGCACGACTAGCGGGAGGGCCTCGGATGAGCAGTACTTC
TRBJ2-1,NA,16,NA,TRBV9,CASSVGGPRPYNEQFF,TGTGCCAGCAGCGTAGGAGGCCCGCGGCCCTACAATGAGCAGTTCTTC
TRBJ2-7,NA,14,few,TRBV27,CASSLVPEAYEQYF,TGTGCCAGCAGTTTAGTCCCGGAAGCCTACGAGCAGTACTTC
TRBJ1-5,NA,16,NA,TRBV10-3,CATAAGHSYSNQPQHF,TGTGCCACTGCGGCGGGGCATTCCTATAGCAATCAGCCCCAGCATTTT
TRBJ2-5,NA,14,NA,TRBV6-5,CASSEGGFRETQYF,TGTGCCAGCAGTGAGGGGGGGTTCCGAGAGACCCAGTACTTC
TRBJ2-5,NA,11,NA,TRBV5-1,CASRFQETQYF,TGCGCCAGCAGGTTCCAAGAGACCCAGTACTTC
TRBJ1-1,NA,12,NA,TRBV20-1,CSVVRSSTEAFF,TGCAGCGTTGTTCGGAGTTCGACTGAAGCTTTCTTT
TRBJ2-3,NA,13,NA,TRBV29-1,CSAPEGLTDTQYF,TGCAGCGCCCCGGAGGGGCTTACAGATACGCAGTATTTT
TRBJ2-2,NA,14,NA,TRBV15,CATSRDSGSAELFF,TGTGCCACCAGCAGAGACTCAGGGAGTGCGGAGCTGTTTTTT
TRBJ2-7,NA,14,NA,TRBV28,CASTRQGISYEQYF,TGTGCCAGCACCCGGCAGGGGATTTCCTACGAGCAGTACTTC
TRBJ2-3,TRBD2,15,few,TRBV7-9,CASSHSGSHTDTQYF,TGTGCCAGCAGCCATAGCGGGAGCCACACAGATACGCAGTATTTT
TRBJ2-7,NA,13,NA,TRBV28,CACERVNSYEQYF,TGTGCCTGCGAGAGGGTCAACTCCTACGAGCAGTACTTC
TRBJ2-7,NA,15,NA,TRBV5-8,CASIPFRTVGNEQYF,TGTGCCAGCATCCCCTTCAGGACAGTGGGCAACGAGCAGTACTTC
TRBJ1-1,NA,13,few,TRBV29-1,CSVFLKLNTEAFF,TGCAGCGTTTTTTTGAAACTGAACACTGAAGCTTTCTTT
TRBJ2-3,TRBD1,17,few,TRBV4-3,CASSQGDRGVGTDTQYF,TGCGCCAGCAGCCAGGGGGACAGGGGAGTAGGCACAGATACGCAGTATTTT
TRBJ2-1,NA,16,NA,TRBV5-4,CASSLGGRGHHNEQFF,TGTGCCAGCAGCTTGGGGGGCCGAGGTCACCACAATGAGCAGTTCTTC
TRBJ1-6,TRBD1,14,many,TRBV9,CASRTDRNNSPLHF,TGTGCCAGCAGGACGGACAGGAATAATTCACCCCTCCACTTT
TRBJ1-1,NA,13,few,TRBV2,CASREGGYTEAFF,TGTGCCAGCAGGGAGGGTGGGTACACTGAAGCTTTCTTT
TRBJ1-6,NA,16,NA,TRBV12-3/TRBV12-4,CASSFSAGRNNSPLHF,TGTGCCAGCAGTTTCAGTGCGGGCCGTAATAATTCACCCCTCCACTTT
TRBJ1-1,TRBD1,14,NA,TRBV15,CATSTTGGWGEAFF,TGTGCCACCAGCACGACAGGGGGCTGGGGTGAAGCTTTCTTT
TRBJ2-2,TRBD2,18,NA,TRBV5-1,CASSLEAPTSGMLGELFF,TGCGCCAGCAGCTTGGAGGCCCCGACTAGCGGGATGCTCGGGGAGCTGTTTTTT
TRBJ2-7,NA,14,NA,TRBV7-2,CARSYGYSSYEQYF,TGTGCCAGGAGCTACGGGTACAGCTCCTACGAGCAGTACTTC
TRBJ2-1,TRBD1,13,NA,TRBV5-1,CASSPRSGQRQFF,TGCGCCAGCAGCCCCAGGTCGGGACAGAGGCAGTTCTTC
TRBJ2-5,TRBD1,14,few,TRBV30,CAWGGSGTEETQYF,TGTGCCTGGGGGGGTTCCGGGACAGAAGAGACCCAGTACTTC
TRBJ2-4,TRBD2,16,NA,TRBV5-4,CASSLDPSGRRNIQYF,TGTGCCAGCAGCTTGGATCCCAGCGGGAGGAGAAACATTCAGTACTTC
TRBJ2-5,NA,15,few,TRBV24-1,CATSVGGGTQETQYF,TGTGCCACCAGTGTGGGAGGTGGGACGCAAGAGACCCAGTACTTC
TRBJ1-1,NA,14,NA,TRBV14,CASSQDHFGSEAFF,TGTGCCAGCAGCCAAGATCATTTTGGCAGCGAAGCTTTCTTT
TRBJ2-1,NA,13,few,TRBV5-1,CASSSLAHNEQFF,TGCGCCAGCAGCTCCCTTGCACACAATGAGCAGTTCTTC
TRBJ2-5,NA,15,few,TRBV3-1,CASSQDTGLKETQYF,TGTGCCAGCAGCCAAGATACCGGGTTAAAAGAGACCCAGTACTTC
TRBJ2-5,TRBD2,17,once,TRBV20-1,CSARGTSGRADQETQYF,TGCAGTGCTCGCGGGACTAGCGGGAGGGCGGACCAAGAGACCCAGTACTTC
TRBJ1-1,TRBD1,12,NA,TRBV29-1,CSQNRGQTEAFF,TGCAGCCAAAACAGGGGGCAAACTGAAGCTTTCTTT
TRBJ2-1,TRBD2,16,NA,TRBV7-9,CASSWSGRVSYNEQFF,TGTGCCAGCAGCTGGAGCGGGAGGGTCTCATACAATGAGCAGTTCTTC
TRBJ2-1,TRBD2,12,NA,TRBV20-1,CSASGGANEQFF,TGCAGTGCTAGCGGGGGGGCCAATGAGCAGTTCTTC
TRBJ2-7,NA,14,NA,TRBV6-1,CASSESGRSYEQYF,TGTGCCAGCAGTGAGTCCGGCAGATCCTACGAGCAGTACTTC
TRBJ2-1,TRBD2,17,few,TRBV18,CASSPGGLAGVVAEQFF,TGTGCCAGCTCACCAGGCGGACTAGCGGGAGTCGTTGCGGAGCAGTTCTTC
TRBJ2-7,NA,15,NA,TRBV3-1,CASSRGTPFPYEQYF,TGTGCCAGCAGCCGCGGGACCCCTTTCCCCTACGAGCAGTACTTC
TRBJ2-7,NA,14,NA,TRBV6-2/TRBV6-3,CASRRDGGGNEQYF,TGTGCCAGCAGACGGGACGGAGGCGGGAACGAGCAGTACTTC
TRBJ2-1,NA,14,NA,TRBV20-1,CSARDRRDNFEQFF,TGCAGTGCTAGAGACCGGCGGGATAACTTTGAGCAGTTCTTC
TRBJ1-1,TRBD1,13,few,TRBV15,CATSITDRFEAFF,TGTGCCACCAGCATAACGGACAGGTTTGAAGCTTTCTTT
TRBJ2-7,TRBD1,13,few,TRBV28,CASSSGQALEQYF,TGTGCCAGCAGTTCTGGACAGGCGCTCGAGCAGTACTTC
TRBJ2-3,NA,12,NA,TRBV11-3,CASSRGSDTQYF,TGTGCCAGCAGCCGCGGTTCAGATACGCAGTATTTT
TRBJ1-1,TRBD1,11,NA,TRBV12-3/TRBV12-4,CASSLGQPAFF,TGTGCCAGCAGTTTGGGACAGCCGGCTTTCTTT
TRBJ2-7,NA,13,NA,TRBV7-9,CASSVWESNEQYF,TGTGCCAGCAGCGTCTGGGAGAGCAACGAGCAGTACTTC
TRBJ1-2,TRBD1,13,NA,TRBV20-1,CSARDRQGTGYTF,TGCAGTGCTAGAGACAGACAGGGGACTGGCTACACCTTC
TRBJ2-5,NA,13,NA,TRBV20-1,CSAETQVLVEQYF,TGCAGTGCTGAGACCCAGGTGCTCGTAGAGCAGTACTTC
TRBJ2-4,NA,13,few,TRBV6-2/TRBV6-3,CASSYSPPTIQYF,TGTGCCAGCAGTTACTCCCCCCCCACCATTCAGTACTTC
TRBJ1-2,TRBD1,12,NA,TRBV20-1,CSYPTGRDGYTF,TGCAGTTATCCGACAGGGCGCGATGGCTACACCTTC
TRBJ2-7,TRBD2,15,few,TRBV10-3,CAISDSGLAVHEQYF,TGTGCCATCAGTGACTCGGGACTAGCGGTCCACGAGCAGTACTTC